The clone carrying this TCR beta chain turned up a few times. Profiled with immunoSEQ multiplex PCR; TCRdb holds only in-frame clones, not every one. Among roughly 100,000 clones listed, almost 90% were seen once. CDR1 is SEHNR and CDR2 is FQNEAQ in the germline V gene (reference sequence). There are 14 residues in the CDR3. The V and J ends lost 7 bases and 0 bases respectively, with 12 bases between them. This specimen belongs to a study of control samples from healthy donors and cancer patients. This chain uses TRBV7-9 with TRBJ1-2; D is unclear. The sequence came from a man aged 30-40 years in good health. The sample comprised blood. CDR3 nucleotide sequence: TGTGCCAGCACCGCCGGTCAGGCTAACTATGGCTACACCTTC. As protein: CASTAGQANYGYTF. The variable domain in full, with the rest retrieved from reference TRBV7-9 and TRBJ1-2, is DTGVSQNPRHKITKRGQNVTFRCDPISEHNRLYWYRQTLGQGPEFLTYFQNEAQLEKSRLLSDRFSAERPKGSFSTLEIQRTEQGDSAMYLCASTAGQANYGYTFGSGTRLTVV.